These 27 T cell receptor beta chains originate from one sample sequenced in a study of identical twins. TCRdb reanalysed the 5' RACE reads using MiXCR and keeps one entry per CDR3 protein. The sample carries some 500,000 distinct CDR3 sequences, more than 13% recorded once. The data were also submitted as part of a second study, on yellow fever vaccine responses in identical twins.

Sequencing used CD4+ T cells sorted from blood. These receptors all stem from a woman aged 18-29 years in good health.

The V and J genes are TRBV18 and TRBJ2-5, with 7 bases that match TRBD2. The V gene's germline CDR1 is KGHSH and CDR2 LQKENI. This CDR3 region has 15 residues. V trimming: 1 base; J trimming: 5 bases; junction bases outside the gene matches: 7. The CDR3 spells CASSPLASGTETQYF. DNA for the CDR3: TGTGCCAGCTCACCACTGGCTAGCGGTACTGAGACCCAGTACTTC.

Only a few counts were recorded for this clonotype. The chain has TRBV28 and TRBJ2-5; D gene ambiguous. The V and J ends lost 7 bases and 7 bases respectively, with 13 bases between them. CDR1 is MDHEN and CDR2 is SYDVKM in the germline V gene. The CDR3 consists of 12 residues. CDR3 residues: CASNRVLGTQYF. The DNA for the CDR3 is TGTGCCAGCAACCGGGTTCTCGGGACCCAGTACTTC. The full variable domain, its missing parts supplied by reference TRBV28 and TRBJ2-5, is DVKVTQSSRYLVKRTGEKVFLECVQDMDHENMFWYRQDPGLGLRLIYFSYDVKMKEKGDIPEGYSVSREKKERFSLILESASTNQTSMYLCASNRVLGTQYFGPGTRLLVL.

There are a few counts of this clonotype. This rearrangement joins TRBV28 to TRBJ2-5; D unclear. CDR1 and CDR2 (germline): MDHEN, SYDVKM. The V end was cut by 4 bases, the J end by 1 base, with 7 bases between. The CDR3 is 13 residues long. The chain's CDR3 is CASSSPPQETQYF. The CDR3 nucleotides read TGTGCCAGCAGTTCCCCCCCCCAAGAGACCCAGTACTTC.

Only a few counts were recorded for this clonotype. Just one base apart from a much larger clone, this may be a read error. V is TRBV7-8 and J is TRBJ1-1; 7 nucleotides line up with TRBD1. Germline V gene lookup returns CDR1 SGHVS and CDR2 FQNEAQ. The CDR3 runs 14 residues. The ends lost 5 bases at V and 0 bases at J; junction bases unmatched: 3. This chain's CDR3 is CASSIGTVNTEAFF. The DNA of the CDR3 is TGTGCCAGCAGCATCGGGACAGTGAACACTGAAGCTTTCTTT.

The J gene is TRBJ2-1, the V gene TRBV10-3; 10 bases agree with TRBD1. The J segment lost 6 bases and the V segment lost 5 bases, leaving 7 bases of the junction unmatched. This CDR3 has 15 residues. Germline V CDR1 and CDR2: ENHRY, SYGVKD. The CDR3 loop reads CAISRGQGGINEQFF. The CDR3 DNA reads TGTGCCATCAGTCGAGGACAGGGGGGCATCAATGAGCAGTTCTTC.

V usage is TRBV20-1 and J usage is TRBJ2-5, with D perhaps matching TRBD1 (6 bases). The CDR3 has 13 amino acids. Germline V gives CDR1 DFQATT, CDR2 SNEGSKA (reference sequence). V was shortened by 5 bases and J by 5 bases, with 15 bases between the two germline ends. DNA for the CDR3: TGCAGTGCTGCTAAAGGGGGTTGGGAGACCCAGTACTTC. Amino acid sequence: CSAAKGGWETQYF.

The V and J genes are TRBV28 and TRBJ2-6, with D hard to call. Trimming cost V 8 bases and J 0 bases, with 14 bases left between them. The germline gives CDR1 MDHEN, CDR2 SYDVKM. The CDR3 loop spans 16 amino acids. CDR3 amino acids: CASPGTVSSGANVLTF. The DNA for the CDR3 is TGTGCCAGCCCTGGAACAGTATCCTCTGGGGCCAACGTCCTGACTTTC.

This chain uses TRBV3-1 with TRBJ2-1; 12 bases line up with TRBD1. The CDR3 has 17 amino acids. V lost 4 bases, J lost 7 bases, and 11 bases stayed unmatched. Germline V gene data show CDR1 as LGHDT and CDR2 as YNNKEL (reference sequence). Written as DNA, the CDR3 is TGTGCCAGCAGCCTATACTCCGGGACAGGGGGCGGGAATGAGCAGTTCTTC. This encodes CASSLYSGTGGGNEQFF.

This clonotype showed up just once. The chain joins TRBV14 to TRBJ2-7, with D possibly being TRBD1 or TRBD2 (5 bases each). CDR1 is SGHDN, CDR2 FVKESK, per germline. Between the trimmed V and J ends, which lost 2 bases and 2 bases, there was a span of 16 bases. CDR3 size: 16 residues. The CDR3 DNA sequence: TGTGCCAGCAGCCAAAATTTCGGGTTGGGGGCCTACGAGCAGTACTTC. Translation gives CASSQNFGLGAYEQYF.

The sample holds a few counts of this clonotype. This rearrangement joins TRBV4-1 to TRBJ1-6; TRBD1 matches at 7 bases. CDR3 length equals 16 residues. V lost 2 bases and J lost 7; bases outside the gene matches: 8. Germline V gives CDR1 MGHRA, CDR2 YSYEKL. CDR3 bases: TGCGCCAGCAGCCAACCTCGACAGGGTCGAAATTCACCCCTCCACTTT. Protein sequence: CASSQPRQGRNSPLHF.

The chain is built from TRBV4-3 and TRBJ2-3, with 7 bases lining up with TRBD2. V was pared by 4 bases and J by 5 bases, with 3 bases of the junction left unmatched. Germline V gene lookup returns CDR1 LGHNA and CDR2 YSLEER. The CDR3 loop spans 13 amino acids. The CDR3 DNA sequence: TGCGCCAGCAGCCTAGGGGAGGGAGATACGCAGTATTTT. This gives the protein CASSLGEGDTQYF.

In this sample, this clonotype turned up a few times. V usage is TRBV5-5 and J usage is TRBJ2-1; 11 bases are shared with TRBD2. Looked up from germline, CDR1 is SGHKS and CDR2 is YYEKEE (reference sequence). V lost 2 bases to trimming and J lost 7 bases; unmatched junction nucleotides: 14. The CDR3 totals 18 residues. As DNA, the CDR3 is TGTGCCAGCAGCTTCAACAACTTAGCGGGAGGGTTCCAAAATGAGCAGTTCTTC. It yields the protein CASSFNNLAGGFQNEQFF.

The chain links TRBV20-1 to TRBJ2-5; D is undetermined. Deletions cut 6 bases from V and 4 bases from J, with 9 bases between. The CDR3 sequence is 11 residues long. CDR1 is DFQATT, CDR2 SNEGSKA, per germline (reference sequence). The chain's CDR3 is CSAPPSETQYF. CDR3 in DNA: TGCAGTGCCCCGCCATCAGAGACCCAGTACTTC.

The rearrangement uses TRBV2 and TRBJ1-1, with TRBD1 as a possible D gene (6 bases). This CDR3 is 12 amino acids long. Deletions cut 11 bases from V and 8 bases from J, with 18 bases between. Germline CDR1 and CDR2: SNHLY and FYNNEI. CDR3 amino acids: CAGHSGTLEAFF. For the CDR3, the DNA is TGTGCCGGACACTCCGGGACACTCGAAGCTTTCTTT.

The sample holds a few counts of this clonotype. The chain carries TRBV28 and TRBJ1-2; possible D gene TRBD1, 6 bases. Germline V gives CDR1 MDHEN, CDR2 SYDVKM. Trimming left V 3 bases short and J 7 bases short, with 12 bases between. The CDR3 loop spans 13 amino acids. CDR3 DNA sequence: TGTGCCAGCAGTTTCGCGGGGGCGCTTGGCTACACCTTC. Its translation is CASSFAGALGYTF.

The gene calls are TRBV3-1 and TRBJ2-3; 11 bases fit TRBD2. With 5 bases clipped from V and 2 bases from J, the junction kept 6 bases outside the gene matches. The V gene's germline CDR1 is LGHDT and CDR2 YNNKEL (reference sequence). The CDR3 is 16 amino acids. The CDR3 DNA follows: TGTGCCAGCAGCGAGGGACTAGCGGTTTACACAGATACGCAGTATTTT. It is translated as CASSEGLAVYTDTQYF.

This clonotype was recorded a few times. The chain links TRBV4-3 to TRBJ2-1, with 7 positions matching TRBD2. The CDR3 length is 19 residues. J was trimmed by 0 bases and V by 0 bases; bases with no gene match: 11. Germline CDR1 reads LGHNA; CDR2 reads YSLEER. The CDR3 here is CASSQDPITGGSSYNEQFF. The CDR3 bases are TGCGCCAGCAGCCAAGATCCTATTACTGGCGGGAGCTCCTACAATGAGCAGTTCTTC.

This clonotype was picked up a small number of times. The chain recombines TRBV7-8 with TRBJ2-7; 8 nucleotides line up with TRBD1. CDR1 and CDR2 (germline): SGHVS, FQNEAQ. The CDR3 is made up of 14 amino acids. Trimming removed 5 bases from V and 3 bases from J; junction bases left unmatched: 6. The CDR3 nucleotides read TGTGCCAGCAGCGCAGACAGGGGATACTACGAGCAGTACTTC. As protein: CASSADRGYYEQYF. Looking up the rest from reference TRBV7-8 and TRBJ2-7 gives the full variable domain: GAGVSQSPRYKVAKRGQDVALRCDPISGHVSLFWYQQALGQGPEFLTYFQNEAQLDKSGLPSDRFFAERPEGSVSTLKIQRTQQEDSAVYLCASSADRGYYEQYFGPGTRLTVT.

This clonotype has more than one count but fewer than ten. The rearrangement uses TRBV14 and TRBJ2-2; 10 nucleotides agree with TRBD2. The ends lost 2 bases at V and 6 bases at J; junction bases unmatched: 6. The CDR3 spans 16 residues. Germline V lookup: CDR1 SGHDN, CDR2 FVKESK. In DNA form, the CDR3 reads TGTGCCAGCAGCCAACGAATAGCGGGAGGTCCCGGGGAGCTGTTTTTT. This translates into CASSQRIAGGPGELFF.

The chain uses TRBV12-1 and TRBJ2-2; TRBD2, the table's D call, lacks a check against the DNA. TRBV12-1 is tagged as a pseudogene. The CDR3 is 17 amino acids. The CDR3 is CASSFGGGRRATGELFF. The CDR3 coding sequence is TGTGCCAGCAGCTTTGGCGGGGGGAGAAGGGCTACCGGGGAGCTGTTTTTT.

This clonotype has only a few counts. This rearrangement joins TRBV9 to TRBJ1-2; D not resolved. The CDR3 sequence is 13 residues long. V dropped 4 bases and J dropped 4 bases, with 11 bases sitting between them. Germline V lookup: CDR1 SGDLS, CDR2 YYNGEE. CDR3 in DNA: TGTGCCAGCAGCTCGGGTTCTGCCTATGGCTACACCTTC. This codes for CASSSGSAYGYTF.

This clonotype was detected a few times. The chain links TRBV7-2 to TRBJ2-1; the match to TRBD2 covers 8 bases. Germline values: CDR1 SGHTA, CDR2 FQGNSA. J gave up 0 bases and V 3 bases, and 4 bases lay outside the gene matches. The CDR3 has 16 residues. This CDR3 reads CASSFTGGGSYNEQFF. DNA for the CDR3: TGTGCCAGCAGCTTTACGGGGGGGGGCTCCTACAATGAGCAGTTCTTC.

CDR3 sequence: CSVEESGLMNTEAFF. As DNA, the CDR3 is TGCAGCGTTGAAGAATCCGGGTTGATGAACACTGAAGCTTTCTTT. The rearrangement joins TRBV29-1 to TRBJ1-1; D is undetermined. Germline loops: CDR1 SQVTM, CDR2 ANQGSEA. The CDR3 is 15 amino acids. Deletions cut 0 bases from V and 0 bases from J, with 11 bases between.

This chain connects TRBV7-3 to TRBJ2-1; weak D call: TRBD2 (6 bases). V lost 4 bases, J lost 7 bases, and 11 bases lay in between. The CDR3 loop spans 13 amino acids. Germline V gene data show CDR1 as SGHTA and CDR2 as FQGTGA. The CDR3 nucleotides are TGTGCCAGCAGCTCAGGGAGGTGGAATGAGCAGTTCTTC. Translation gives CASSSGRWNEQFF. Supplemented by reference TRBV7-3 and TRBJ2-1, the full variable domain reads GAGVSQTPSNKVTEKGKYVELRCDPISGHTALYWYRQSLGQGPEFLIYFQGTGAADDSGLPNDRFFAVRPEGSVSTLKIQRTERGDSAVYLCASSSGRWNEQFFGPGTRLTVL.

The chain employs TRBV24-1 and TRBJ2-2; D possibly corresponds to TRBD2 (6 bases). Trimming pared 5 bases from V and 7 bases from J, leaving 19 bases between. This CDR3 comprises 16 residues. Germline lookup yields CDR1 KGHDR and CDR2 SFDVKD. The CDR3 region is CATSVSMSGRGGELFF. The DNA for the CDR3 is TGTGCCACCAGTGTCTCGATGTCTGGGCGGGGCGGGGAGCTGTTTTTT.

The chain couples TRBV7-2 to TRBJ2-1; D assignment may be TRBD1 or TRBD2 (5 bases each). CDR1 and CDR2 from the germline V gene are SGHTA and FQGNSA. Trimming left V 5 bases short and J 10 bases short, with 15 bases between. The CDR3 is made up of 13 amino acids. In nucleotides, the CDR3 is TGTGCCAGCAGCCCGGGACCGACCGTCGAGCAGTTCTTC. Its protein product is CASSPGPTVEQFF.

This sequence joins TRBV11-1 and TRBJ2-1; TRBD2 aligns across 14 bases. The CDR3 extends over 20 amino acids. Per germline, CDR1 SGHAT and CDR2 FQDESV (reference sequence). V shed 5 bases, J shed 3 bases, and the junction held 15 bases outside the gene matches. In DNA form, the CDR3 reads TGTGCCAGCAGCACAGGGACTAGCGGGGGTATATTGATTATCTACAATGAGCAGTTCTTC. Translated: CASSTGTSGGILIIYNEQFF.